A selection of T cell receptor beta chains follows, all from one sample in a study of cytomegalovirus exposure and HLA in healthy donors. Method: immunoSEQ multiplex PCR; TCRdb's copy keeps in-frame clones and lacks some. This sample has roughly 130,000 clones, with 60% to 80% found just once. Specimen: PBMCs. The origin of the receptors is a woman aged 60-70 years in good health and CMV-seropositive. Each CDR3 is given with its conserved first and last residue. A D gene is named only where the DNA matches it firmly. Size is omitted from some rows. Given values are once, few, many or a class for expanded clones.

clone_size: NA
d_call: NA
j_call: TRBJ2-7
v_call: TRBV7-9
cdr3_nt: TGTTCCAGCAGCTCTTGGACAGACTACGAGCAGTACTTC
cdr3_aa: CSSSSWTDYEQYF

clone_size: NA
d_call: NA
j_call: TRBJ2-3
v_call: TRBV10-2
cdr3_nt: TGCGCCAGCTCCCTCGGGGCAGATACGCAGTATTTT
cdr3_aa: CASSLGADTQYF

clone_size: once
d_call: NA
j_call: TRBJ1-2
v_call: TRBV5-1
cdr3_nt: TGCGCCAGCAGCTTGGCCGGGGAGGGGGATGGCTACACCTTC
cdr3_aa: CASSLAGEGDGYTF

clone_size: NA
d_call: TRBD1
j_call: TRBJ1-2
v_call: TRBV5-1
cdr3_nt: TGCGCCAGCAGCTTGGAAGGGGGCGCCGGCTATGGCTACACCTTC
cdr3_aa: CASSLEGGAGYGYTF

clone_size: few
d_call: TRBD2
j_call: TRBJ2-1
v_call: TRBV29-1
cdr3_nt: TGCAGGGCCGGGAGCGGGGGGGCCCGTGGCAATGAGCAGTTCTTC
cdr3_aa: CRAGSGGARGNEQFF

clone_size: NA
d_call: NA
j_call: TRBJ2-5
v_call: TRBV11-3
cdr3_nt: TGTGCCAGCAGCTTAGGTCCGGACCAAGAGACCCAGTACTTC
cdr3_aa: CASSLGPDQETQYF

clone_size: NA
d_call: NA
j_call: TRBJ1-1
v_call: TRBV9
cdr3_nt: TGTGCCAGCAGCCAAGGGGTCACTGAAGCTTTCTTT
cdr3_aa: CASSQGVTEAFF

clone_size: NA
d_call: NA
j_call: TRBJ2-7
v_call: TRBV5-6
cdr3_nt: TGTGCCAGCAGCCCCCTGCATCGGATGCAGGGGTCCTACGAGCAGTACTTC
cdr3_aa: CASSPLHRMQGSYEQYF

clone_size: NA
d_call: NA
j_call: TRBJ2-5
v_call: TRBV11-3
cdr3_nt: TGTGCCAGCAGCTCGGACAGTTATGAGACCCAGTACTTC
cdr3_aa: CASSSDSYETQYF

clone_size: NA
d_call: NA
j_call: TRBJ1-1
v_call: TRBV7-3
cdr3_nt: TGTGCCAGCAGCCAAAACTCGAACACTGAAGCTTTCTTT
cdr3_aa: CASSQNSNTEAFF

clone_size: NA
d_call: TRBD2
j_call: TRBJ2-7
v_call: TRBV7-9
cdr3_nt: TGTGCCAGCAGCCCTGGGGGGGTCGAGCAGTACTTC
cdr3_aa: CASSPGGVEQYF

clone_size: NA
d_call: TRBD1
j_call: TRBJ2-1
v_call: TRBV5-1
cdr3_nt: TGCGCCAGCAGCCTGGGACAGGGATTCTACAATGAGCAGTTCTTC
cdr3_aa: CASSLGQGFYNEQFF

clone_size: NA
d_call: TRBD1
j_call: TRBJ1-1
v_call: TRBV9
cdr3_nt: TGTGCCAGCAGCGTTTGGACAGGCATGAACACTGAAGCTTTCTTT
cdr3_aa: CASSVWTGMNTEAFF

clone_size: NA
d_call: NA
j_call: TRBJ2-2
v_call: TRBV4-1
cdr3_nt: TGCGCCAGCAAAATCGTAGCTCCGAACACCGGGGAGCTGTTTTTT
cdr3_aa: CASKIVAPNTGELFF

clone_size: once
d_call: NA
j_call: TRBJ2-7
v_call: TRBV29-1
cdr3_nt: TGCAGCGTTGAGTTAGGCGTCGGCAGGGATGAGCAGTACTTC
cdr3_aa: CSVELGVGRDEQYF

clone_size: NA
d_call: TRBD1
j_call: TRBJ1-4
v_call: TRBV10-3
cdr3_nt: TGTGCCATCAGTGGGGACAGGGATAGTTTGGGAAGTGAAAAACTGTTTTTT
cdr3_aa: CAISGDRDSLGSEKLFF

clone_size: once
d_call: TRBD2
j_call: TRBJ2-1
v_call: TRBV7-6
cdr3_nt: TGTGCCAGCAGACGGACTAGCGGGGGAAATGAGCAGTTCTTC
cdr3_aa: CASRRTSGGNEQFF

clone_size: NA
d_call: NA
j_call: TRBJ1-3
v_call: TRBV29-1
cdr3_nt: TGCAGCGTTGAAGCGGGGGGCACTCTGAACACCATATATTTT
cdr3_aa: CSVEAGGTLNTIYF

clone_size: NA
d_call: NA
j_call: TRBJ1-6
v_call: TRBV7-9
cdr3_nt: TGTTCCAGCAGCCATACTTTAAGCTTGAGCTCCTATAATTCACCCCTCCACTTT
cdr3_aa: CSSSHTLSLSSYNSPLHF

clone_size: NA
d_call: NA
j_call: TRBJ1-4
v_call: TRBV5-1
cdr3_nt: TGCGCCAGCAGCTTAGCAGGGGAGAGGGAAAAACTGTTTTTT
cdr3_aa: CASSLAGEREKLFF

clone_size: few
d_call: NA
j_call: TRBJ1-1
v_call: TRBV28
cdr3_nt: TGTGCCAGCCGTACGGGCACTGAAGCTTTCTTT
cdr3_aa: CASRTGTEAFF

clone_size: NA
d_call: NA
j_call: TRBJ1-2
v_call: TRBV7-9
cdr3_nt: TGTGCCAGCAGCTTCCAGGGTGATGATGGCTACACCTTC
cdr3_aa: CASSFQGDDGYTF

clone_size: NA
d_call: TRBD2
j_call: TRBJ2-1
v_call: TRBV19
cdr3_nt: TGTGCCAGTAGTCCCGGGTGGGGAGCGGGGGGAGGTTCCTACAATGAGCAGTTCTTC
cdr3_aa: CASSPGWGAGGGSYNEQFF

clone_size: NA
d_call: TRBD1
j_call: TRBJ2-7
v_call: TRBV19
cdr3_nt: TGTGCCAGTAGTCCGGACAGGGGCCTAACCTACGAGCAGTACTTC
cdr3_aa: CASSPDRGLTYEQYF

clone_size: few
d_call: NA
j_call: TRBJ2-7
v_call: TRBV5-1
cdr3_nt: TGCGCCAGCAGCCCTGGACAGTACTACGAGCAGTACTTC
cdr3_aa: CASSPGQYYEQYF

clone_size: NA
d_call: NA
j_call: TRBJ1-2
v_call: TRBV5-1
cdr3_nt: TGCGCCAGCAGCTTGGAGGGTGGGGGCTTTGACTATGGCTACACCTTC
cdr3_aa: CASSLEGGGFDYGYTF

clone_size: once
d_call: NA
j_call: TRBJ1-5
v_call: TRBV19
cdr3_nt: TGTGCCAGTAAAATCGCGTCTGTCAACAATCAGCCCCAGCATTTT
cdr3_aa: CASKIASVNNQPQHF

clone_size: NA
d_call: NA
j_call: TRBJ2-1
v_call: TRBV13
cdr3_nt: TGTGCCAGCAGCTCCCGGCGGCCGGTTCATGAGCAGTTCTTC
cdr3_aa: CASSSRRPVHEQFF

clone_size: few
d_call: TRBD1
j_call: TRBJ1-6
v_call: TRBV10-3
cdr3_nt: TGTGCCATCAGTGAGTCGGGGCCGACAGGGGGTTCACCCCTCCACTTT
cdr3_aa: CAISESGPTGGSPLHF

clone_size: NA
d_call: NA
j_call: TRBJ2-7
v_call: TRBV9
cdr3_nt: TGTGCCAGCAGCGTAGGAATCGGGAGCTCCTACGAGCAGTACTTC
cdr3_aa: CASSVGIGSSYEQYF

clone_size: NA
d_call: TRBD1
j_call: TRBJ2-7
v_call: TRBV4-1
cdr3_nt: TGCGCCAGCAGCCAAGAACCCGGGACAGGGGGCGAGCAGTACTTC
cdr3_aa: CASSQEPGTGGEQYF

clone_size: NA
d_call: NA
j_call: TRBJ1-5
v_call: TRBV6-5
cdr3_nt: TGTGCCAGCAGTTACGGGAGAAATCAGCCCCAGCATTTT
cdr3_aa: CASSYGRNQPQHF

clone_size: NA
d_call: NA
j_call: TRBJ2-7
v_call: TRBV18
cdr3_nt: TGTGCCAGCTCACCGCAGGATTCGGGGGAGCAGTACTTC
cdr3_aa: CASSPQDSGEQYF

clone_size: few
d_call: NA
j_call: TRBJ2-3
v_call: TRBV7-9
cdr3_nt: TGTGCCAGCAGCCCGGGAATTAGCGGAAGCACAGATACGCAGTATTTT
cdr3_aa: CASSPGISGSTDTQYF

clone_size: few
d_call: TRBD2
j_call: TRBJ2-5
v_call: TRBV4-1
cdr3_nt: TGCGCCAGCAGTCAGGGAGGGTCCCCACAAGAGACCCAGTACTTC
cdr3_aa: CASSQGGSPQETQYF

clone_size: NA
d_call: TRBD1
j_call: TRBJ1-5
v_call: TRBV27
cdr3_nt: TGTGCCAGCAGTTTATCGGGCCAGGGGGCCGGGCAGCATTTT
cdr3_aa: CASSLSGQGAGQHF

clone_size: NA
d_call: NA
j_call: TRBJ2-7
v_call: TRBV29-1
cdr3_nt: TGCAGCGTTGTTAGGGCAGGAGGGTCCTACGAGCAGTACTTC
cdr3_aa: CSVVRAGGSYEQYF

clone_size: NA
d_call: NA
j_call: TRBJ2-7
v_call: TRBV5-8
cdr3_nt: TGTGCCAGCAGCCGCAACAGGGAAAGCTCCTACGAGCAGTACTTC
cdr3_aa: CASSRNRESSYEQYF

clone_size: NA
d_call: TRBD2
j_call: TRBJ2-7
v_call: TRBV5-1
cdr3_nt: TGCGCCAGCAGCCCCCAGGGGGGATACCAGCGGGGGGGCCTCAGCTCCTACGAGCAGTACTTC
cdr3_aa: CASSPQGGYQRGGLSSYEQYF

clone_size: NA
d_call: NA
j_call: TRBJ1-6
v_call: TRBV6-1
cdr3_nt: TGTGTCAGCAGTGATAGGAGTCGAAGGCCTTTGGGTTCACCCCTCCACTTT
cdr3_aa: CVSSDRSRRPLGSPLHF

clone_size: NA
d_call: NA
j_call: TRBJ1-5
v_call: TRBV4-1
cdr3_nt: TGCGCCAGCAGCCAAGGGGCCCCCGGGGGGGCGAAGAGGCAGCCCCAGCATTTT
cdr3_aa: CASSQGAPGGAKRQPQHF

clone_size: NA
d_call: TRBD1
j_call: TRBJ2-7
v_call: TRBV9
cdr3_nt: TGTGCCAGCAGCGTTACACCGGGACAGGGGGCCCACGAGCAGTACTTC
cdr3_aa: CASSVTPGQGAHEQYF